This note documents a single T cell receptor beta chain sequence. The record originates from a study of shared T cell receptors in the human thymus. This CDR3 has 15 residues. V shed 6 bases and J 4 bases; nucleotides not matched to a gene: 8. The germline gives CDR1 MNHEY, CDR2 SVGAGI. Clones were read by immunoSEQ multiplex PCR, and TCRdb kept only the in-frame ones, dropping some. The data contain roughly 700,000 clones, roughly 88% of them singletons. These data also featured in a second study, about human thymus T cells.

Sequenced input: thymocytes. The V call is TRBV6-5, the J call TRBJ1-5, with 8 bases lining up with TRBD1. The TCR originated in a boy under two years old with a congenital heart defect. Here the CDR3 reads CASSSHDRGNQPQHF. CDR3 coding DNA: TGTGCCAGCAGCTCCCACGACAGGGGTAATCAGCCCCAGCATTTT.